This is a list of T cell receptor beta chains from one sample in a study of blood T cell repertoires in COVID-19. This table comes from immunoSEQ multiplex PCR, and its TCRdb copy is limited to in-frame clones, with some not included. Among 130,000 or so clones listed, about 86% were seen once. The sample consisted of peripheral blood. The receptors stem from a woman aged 55-75 years with acute or convalescent COVID-19. Each CDR3 is given with its conserved first and last residue. A D gene is named only where the DNA matches it firmly. Expanded clones are given a class, and other clones once, few, many or no size at all.

v_call	j_call	clone_size	d_call	cdr3_aa	cdr3_nt
TRBV7-3	TRBJ2-2	NA	NA	CASSLRPVNTGELFF	TGTGCCAGCAGCTTAAGGCCAGTGAACACCGGGGAGCTGTTTTTT
TRBV15	TRBJ1-2	NA	TRBD1	CATSRDYQTGGNGYTF	TGTGCCACCAGCAGAGATTACCAAACAGGGGGAAATGGCTACACCTTC
TRBV28	TRBJ1-1	NA	TRBD1	CASRRTGDTEAFF	TGTGCCAGCAGGCGGACAGGGGATACTGAAGCTTTCTTT
TRBV4-1	TRBJ2-7	NA	NA	CASSPGWSSYEQYF	TGCGCCAGCAGCCCCGGATGGAGCTCCTACGAGCAGTACTTC
TRBV27	TRBJ2-7	NA	TRBD1	CASSLTGATYEQYF	TGTGCCAGCAGTTTAACAGGGGCCACCTACGAGCAGTACTTC
TRBV27	TRBJ2-7	NA	TRBD1	CASRPGTGDYEQYF	TGTGCCAGCAGACCCGGGACAGGGGACTACGAGCAGTACTTC
TRBV28	TRBJ2-5	once	TRBD1	CASSIRQGGETQYF	TGTGCCAGCAGTATTAGACAGGGGGGAGAGACCCAGTACTTC
TRBV2	TRBJ2-7	once	NA	CVLQQGNYEQYF	TGTGTCCTACAACAGGGCAATTACGAGCAGTACTTC
TRBV11-3	TRBJ2-1	NA	TRBD2	CASSLAGTSGGADNEQFF	TGTGCCAGCAGCTTAGCCGGGACTAGCGGGGGGGCGGACAATGAGCAGTTCTTC
TRBV27	TRBJ1-3	NA	NA	CASSPQRALVVAIYF	TGTGCCAGCAGTCCCCAGCGGGCGTTAGTTGTCGCCATATATTTT
TRBV5-4	TRBJ1-6	NA	TRBD1	CASSLYLDRGPSPLHF	TGTGCCAGCAGCTTGTATCTAGACAGGGGGCCTTCACCCCTCCACTTT
TRBV6-2/TRBV6-3	TRBJ1-1	NA	NA	CASSYQNTEAFF	TGTGCCAGCAGTTACCAGAACACTGAAGCTTTCTTT
TRBV19	TRBJ2-2	NA	TRBD1	CASSLLGTANTGELFF	TGTGCCAGTAGTCTCCTGGGGACAGCGAACACCGGGGAGCTGTTTTTT
TRBV5-1	TRBJ2-3	once	NA	CASRWTFSTDTQYF	TGCGCCAGTAGGTGGACTTTTAGCACAGATACGCAGTATTTT
TRBV6-5	TRBJ1-2	NA	NA	CASLPRQVFYGYTF	TGTGCCAGCCTCCCTAGACAGGTCTTCTATGGCTACACCTTC
TRBV4-1	TRBJ1-1	few	NA	CASSPETGNTEAFF	TGCGCCAGCAGCCCAGAGACGGGGAACACTGAAGCTTTCTTT
TRBV11-3	TRBJ2-5	NA	TRBD1	CASSPGQARETQYF	TGTGCCAGCAGCCCTGGACAGGCCCGGGAGACCCAGTACTTC
TRBV5-4	TRBJ2-2	NA	TRBD1	CASSFGDRVDTGELFF	TGTGCCAGCAGCTTTGGGGACAGGGTGGACACCGGGGAGCTGTTTTTT
TRBV5-1	TRBJ1-4	once	TRBD1	CASSSGTGVITNEKLFF	TGCGCCAGCAGCTCCGGGACAGGGGTCATAACTAATGAAAAACTGTTTTTT
TRBV7-5	TRBJ2-3	NA	NA	CARSAGCTGARDTQYF	TGTGCCAGAAGCGCGGGGTGTACAGGGGCCCGGGATACGCAGTATTTT
TRBV10-1	TRBJ2-7	NA	NA	CASSEVGAYEQYF	TGCGCCAGCAGTGAGGTCGGAGCCTACGAGCAGTACTTC
TRBV7-8	TRBJ1-2	NA	TRBD1	CASSSDRDGYTF	TGTGCCAGCAGCTCCGACAGGGACGGCTACACCTTC